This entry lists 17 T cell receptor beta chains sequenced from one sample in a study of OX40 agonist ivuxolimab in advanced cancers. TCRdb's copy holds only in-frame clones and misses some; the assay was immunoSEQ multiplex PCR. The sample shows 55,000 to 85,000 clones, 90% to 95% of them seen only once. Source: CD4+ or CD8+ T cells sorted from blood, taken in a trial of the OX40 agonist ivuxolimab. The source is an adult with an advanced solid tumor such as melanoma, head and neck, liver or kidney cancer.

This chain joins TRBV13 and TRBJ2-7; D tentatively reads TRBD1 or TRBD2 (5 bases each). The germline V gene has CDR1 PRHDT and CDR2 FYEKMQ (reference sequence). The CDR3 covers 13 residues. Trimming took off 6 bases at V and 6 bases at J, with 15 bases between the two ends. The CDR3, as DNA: TGTGCCAGCAGACGAGTGGGGGTTGGCGAGCAGTACTTC. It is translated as CASRRVGVGEQYF.

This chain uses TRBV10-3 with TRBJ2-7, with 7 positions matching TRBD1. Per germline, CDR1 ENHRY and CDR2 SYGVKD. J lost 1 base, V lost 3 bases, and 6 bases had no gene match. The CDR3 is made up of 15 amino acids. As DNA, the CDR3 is TGTGCCATCAGTGAAGGTAGGGACAGATCCTACGAGCAGTACTTC. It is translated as CAISEGRDRSYEQYF.

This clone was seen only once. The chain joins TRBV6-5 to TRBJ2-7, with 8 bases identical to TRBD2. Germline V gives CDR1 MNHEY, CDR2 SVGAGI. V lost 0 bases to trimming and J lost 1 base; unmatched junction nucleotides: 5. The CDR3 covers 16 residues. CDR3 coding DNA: TGTGCCAGCAGTTACTCTTCCGGGGGGGTTTCCTACGAGCAGTACTTC. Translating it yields CASSYSSGGVSYEQYF.

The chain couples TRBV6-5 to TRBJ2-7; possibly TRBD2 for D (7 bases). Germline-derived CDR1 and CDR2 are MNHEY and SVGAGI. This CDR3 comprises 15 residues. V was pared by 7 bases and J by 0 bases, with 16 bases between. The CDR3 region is CASTTGGGGSYEQYF. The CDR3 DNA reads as TGTGCCAGCACCACCGGGGGAGGGGGCTCCTACGAGCAGTACTTC.

As DNA, the CDR3 is TGTGCCAGCAGTGAGGGGGGGGTCCTTTATGGCTACACCTTC. Encoded protein: CASSEGGVLYGYTF. V gene TRBV2 combines with J gene TRBJ1-2, with D possibly matching TRBD1 (5 bases). Trimming stripped 3 bases from V and 5 bases from J, with 13 bases between. Germline V gene data show CDR1 as SNHLY and CDR2 as FYNNEI. The CDR3 loop spans 14 amino acids.

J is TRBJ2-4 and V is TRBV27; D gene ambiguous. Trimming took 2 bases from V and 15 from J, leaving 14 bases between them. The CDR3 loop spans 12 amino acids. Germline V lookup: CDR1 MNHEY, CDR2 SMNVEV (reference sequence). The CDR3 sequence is CASSLIGDRLYF. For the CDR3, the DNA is TGTGCCAGCAGTTTAATCGGCGACCGCTTGTACTTC.

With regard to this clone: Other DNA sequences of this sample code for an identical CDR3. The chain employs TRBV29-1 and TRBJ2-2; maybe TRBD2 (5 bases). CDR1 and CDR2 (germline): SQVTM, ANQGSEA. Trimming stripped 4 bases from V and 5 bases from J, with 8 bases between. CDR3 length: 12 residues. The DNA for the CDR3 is TGCAGCGTTGTTCGGGGAACCGGGGAGCTGTTTTTT. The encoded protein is CSVVRGTGELFF.

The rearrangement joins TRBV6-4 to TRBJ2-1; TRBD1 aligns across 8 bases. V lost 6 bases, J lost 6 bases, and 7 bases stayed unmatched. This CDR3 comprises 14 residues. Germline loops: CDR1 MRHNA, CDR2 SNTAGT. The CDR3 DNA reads TGTGCCAGCAGGGCAGGGGGCTGGGGCAATGAGCAGTTCTTC. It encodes CASRAGGWGNEQFF.

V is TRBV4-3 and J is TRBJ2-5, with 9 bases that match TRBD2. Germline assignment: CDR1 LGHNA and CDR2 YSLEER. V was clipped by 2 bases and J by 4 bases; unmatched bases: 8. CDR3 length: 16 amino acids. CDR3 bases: TGCGCCAGCAGCCAATCAATAGCGGGGGTAGGAGAGACCCAGTACTTC. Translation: CASSQSIAGVGETQYF.

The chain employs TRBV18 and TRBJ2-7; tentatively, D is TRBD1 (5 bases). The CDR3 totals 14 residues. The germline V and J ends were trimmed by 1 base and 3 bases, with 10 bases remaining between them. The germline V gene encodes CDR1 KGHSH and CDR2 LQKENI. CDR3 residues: CASSPRTGLYEQYF. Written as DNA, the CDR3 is TGTGCCAGCTCACCACGTACAGGTCTCTACGAGCAGTACTTC.

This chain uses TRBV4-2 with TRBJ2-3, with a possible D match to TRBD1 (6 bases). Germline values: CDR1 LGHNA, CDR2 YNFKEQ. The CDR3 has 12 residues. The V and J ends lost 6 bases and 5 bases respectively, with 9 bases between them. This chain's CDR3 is CASSKGGDTQYF. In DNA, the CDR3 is TGTGCCAGCAGTAAAGGGGGAGATACGCAGTATTTT.

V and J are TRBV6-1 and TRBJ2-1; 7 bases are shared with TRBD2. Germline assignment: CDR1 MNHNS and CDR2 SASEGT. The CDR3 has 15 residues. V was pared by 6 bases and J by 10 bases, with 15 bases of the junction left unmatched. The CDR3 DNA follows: TGTGCCAGCAGCCCACCGGGGGGAGCAGGGAGCGAGCAGTTCTTC. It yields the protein CASSPPGGAGSEQFF.

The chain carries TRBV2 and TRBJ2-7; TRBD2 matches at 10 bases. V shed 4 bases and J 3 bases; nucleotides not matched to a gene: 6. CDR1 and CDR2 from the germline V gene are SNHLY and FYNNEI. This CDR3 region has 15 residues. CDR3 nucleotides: TGTGCCAGCAGTGCGGTAGCGGGGGGCGTCTACGAGCAGTACTTC. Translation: CASSAVAGGVYEQYF.

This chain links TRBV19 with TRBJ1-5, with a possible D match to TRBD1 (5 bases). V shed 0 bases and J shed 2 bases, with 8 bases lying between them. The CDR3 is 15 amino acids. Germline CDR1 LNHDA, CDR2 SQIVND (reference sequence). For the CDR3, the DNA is TGTGCCAGTAGTATAGACAGGGAGGGCAATCAGCCCCAGCATTTT. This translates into CASSIDREGNQPQHF.

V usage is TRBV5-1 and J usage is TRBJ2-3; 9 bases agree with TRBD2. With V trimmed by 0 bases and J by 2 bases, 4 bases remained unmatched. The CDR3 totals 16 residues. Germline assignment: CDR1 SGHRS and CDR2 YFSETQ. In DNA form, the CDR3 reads TGCGCCAGCAGCTTGGTTCTAGCGGGGATCACAGATACGCAGTATTTT. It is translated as CASSLVLAGITDTQYF.

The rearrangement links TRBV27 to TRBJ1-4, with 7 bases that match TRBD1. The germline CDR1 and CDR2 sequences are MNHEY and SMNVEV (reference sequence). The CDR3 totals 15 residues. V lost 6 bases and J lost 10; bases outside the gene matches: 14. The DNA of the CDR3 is TGTGCCAGCAGGCTCCAAACAGGGGCGTCAGGAAAACTGTTTTTT. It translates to CASRLQTGASGKLFF.

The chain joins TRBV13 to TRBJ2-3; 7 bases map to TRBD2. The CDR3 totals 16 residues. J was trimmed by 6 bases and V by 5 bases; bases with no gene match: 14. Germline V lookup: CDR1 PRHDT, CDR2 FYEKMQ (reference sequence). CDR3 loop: CASSPPRGGLVDTQYF. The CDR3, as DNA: TGTGCCAGCAGCCCCCCGCGCGGGGGACTCGTTGATACGCAGTATTTT.